This TCR beta chain was sequenced for a study of regulatory T cells in long-lasting Graves disease. Broader study findings: The study found persistent patients shared more public clonotypes (more than 2,500) than new patients (about 990). Sampling was limited to peripheral blood rather than thyroid tissue.

This clonotype appeared a few times. What it binds is not known. Arm-PCR of CDR3 regions with iRepertoire HTBI primers generated TCR beta libraries. TCRdb reprocessed the multiplex PCR reads with MiXCR, giving one entry per CDR3 protein. This sample has 420,000 or so distinct CDR3 sequences, with around 20% found just once. As to time point: persistent/refractory GD, antithyroid drugs over 5 years with positive TRAb. Scientists built the TCR library using RNA that was extracted from PBMCs. This specimen consisted of peripheral blood mononuclear cells (PBMCs), obtained when the disease was refractory, from a patient treated with antithyroid drugs. This clonotype originated in a female donor with Graves disease.

The CDR3 here is CASSQSVGELFF. The CDR3 DNA reads TGTGCCAGCAGCCAGTCTGTTGGGGAGCTGTTTTTT. The V call is TRBV6-2 or TRBV6-3, the J call TRBJ2-2; D is undetermined. V lost 6 bases, J lost 8 bases, and 10 bases lay in between. This CDR3 is 12 amino acids long. Germline assignment: CDR1 MNHEY and CDR2 SVGEGT.